These T cell receptor beta chains were read from a single sample in a study of spatial heterogeneity in lung cancer. One entry per CDR3 protein, called by TCRdb with MiXCR from the 5' RACE reads. The table has about 100,000 distinct CDR3 sequences, nearly 4.5% seen once. This specimen was lung tumor tissue, taken at surgery. The origin of the receptors is a male donor with early-stage non-small cell lung cancer. The conserved cysteine and the conserved F or W are not part of the CDR3 here.

>TRBV15
ATSTDNQPQH
>TRBV20-1
RALEGNEQF
>TRBV6-1
ATTGLNQPQH
>TRBV18
ASSPDRGSVTNEKLF
>TRBV20-1
SARNGGNSPLH
>TRBV25-1
ASSEYPNNSPLH
>TRBV12-3/TRBV12-4
ASSPGGTYNEQF
>TRBV3-1
ASSQDRGDDEQF
>TRBV6-2/TRBV6-3
ASLRIRGLYNEQF
>TRBV6-2/TRBV6-3
ASPRRESGTSGPYRNNEQF
>TRBV6-1
ASSVSRDYNEQF
>TRBV6-5
ASRPGGAPDGYT
>TRBV10-3
AISESGLRLAGVSDEQF
>TRBV15
ATSRDLIQGARTEAF
>TRBV12-3/TRBV12-4
ASSLQAVDTGELF
>TRBV20-1
SATYGAGSVTDTQY
>TRBV25-1
ASSAGVPYEQY
>TRBV28
ATLGGGSWDTQY
>TRBV6-1
ASSEGRFTEAF
>TRBV20-1
SASMEGNTEAF
>TRBV29-1
SVELAGAVETQY
>TRBV20-1
SAASVLAGAYEQY
>TRBV28
ASSLFEGRDTQY
>TRBV6-5
ASRPPGDSNQPQH
>TRBV29-1
SVRGGRAGDTQY
>TRBV2
ASSGQGFSEKLF
>TRBV12-3/TRBV12-4
ASSSQGLHYGYT
>TRBV25-1
ASSPGGGKRAF